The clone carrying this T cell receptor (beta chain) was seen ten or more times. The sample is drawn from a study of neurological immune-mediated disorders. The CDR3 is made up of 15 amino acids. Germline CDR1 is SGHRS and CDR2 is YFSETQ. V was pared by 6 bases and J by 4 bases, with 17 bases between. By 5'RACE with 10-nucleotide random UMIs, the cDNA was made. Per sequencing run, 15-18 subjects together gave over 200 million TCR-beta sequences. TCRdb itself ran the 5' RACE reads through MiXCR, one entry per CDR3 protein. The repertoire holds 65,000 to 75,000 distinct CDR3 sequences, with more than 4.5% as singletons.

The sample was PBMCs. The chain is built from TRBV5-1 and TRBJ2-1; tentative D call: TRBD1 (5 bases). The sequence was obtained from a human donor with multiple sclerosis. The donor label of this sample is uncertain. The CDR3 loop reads CASTQGHRLYNEQFF. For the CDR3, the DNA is TGCGCCAGCACCCAGGGTCACAGACTTTACAATGAGCAGTTCTTC.